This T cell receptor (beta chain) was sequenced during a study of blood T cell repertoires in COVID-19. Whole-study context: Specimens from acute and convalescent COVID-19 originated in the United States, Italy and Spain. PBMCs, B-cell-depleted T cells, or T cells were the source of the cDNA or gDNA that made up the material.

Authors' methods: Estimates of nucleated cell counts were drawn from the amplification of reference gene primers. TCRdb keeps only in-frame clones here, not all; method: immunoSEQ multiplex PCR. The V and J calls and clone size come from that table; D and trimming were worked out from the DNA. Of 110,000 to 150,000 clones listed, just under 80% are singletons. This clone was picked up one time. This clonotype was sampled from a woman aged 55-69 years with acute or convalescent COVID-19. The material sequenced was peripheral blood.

The CDR3 loop reads CASKLAGLNEQFF. DNA for the CDR3: TGTGCCAGTAAACTAGCGGGCCTCAATGAGCAGTTCTTC. The chain joins TRBV19 to TRBJ2-1; TRBD2 matches 9 bases. Germline lookup yields CDR1 LNHDA and CDR2 SQIVND (reference sequence). CDR3 length: 13 amino acids. The J segment lost 6 bases and the V segment lost 7 bases, leaving 4 bases of the junction unmatched.